These 2 T cell receptor beta chains came from one sample sequenced in a study of T cells expressing NK-cell markers. TCRdb reworked the 5' RACE reads into one entry per CDR3 protein, no DNA. The sample totals around 550,000 distinct CDR3 sequences. The sequenced sample was blood T cells: a sorted CD56 or NKG2C T cell subset, CD4+ or CD8+ T cells, or bulk PBMC T cells (not recorded which). All receptors come from a young man in good health.

The J gene is TRBJ2-7, the V gene TRBV29-1; no DNA is available, so the TRBD2 call from TCRdb remains unchecked. The CDR3 has 14 residues. CDR1 is SQVTM, CDR2 ANQGSEA, per germline. CDR3 sequence: CSVEDRGGSYEQYF.

The V gene is TRBV11-2, the J gene TRBJ2-1; the TRBD2 assignment by TCRdb is unverifiable without DNA. The germline CDR1 and CDR2 sequences are SGHAT and FQNNGV. The CDR3 sequence is 13 residues long. CDR3 sequence reads: CASNTKWESEQFF.